The present TCR beta chain was sequenced within a study of T cell repertoires in cytomegalovirus infection. The table lists this clonotype with many counts. Trimming removed 5 bases from V and 7 bases from J, with 21 bases in between. CDR1 is SGHTA and CDR2 is FQGNSA in the germline V gene. This CDR3 is built from 15 residues. One entry per CDR3 protein, called by TCRdb with MiXCR from the reads. The table records roughly 300,000 distinct CDR3 sequences, roughly a quarter of them present only once. The V call is TRBV7-2, the J call TRBJ2-7; D not resolved. The receptor comes from a human donor in good health (CMV status not recorded). Some clones in this sample may be carry-over from other donors' samples. The specimen sequenced was PBMCs. The DNA of the CDR3 is TGTGCCAGCAGCCCAGGCACAGCCACCTCTTTGGAGCAGTACTTC. Its protein product is CASSPGTATSLEQYF.